This TCR beta chain comes out of a study of OX40 agonist ivuxolimab in advanced cancers. On the study more broadly: Cohort: 75% to 90% men, mean age around 55, aged roughly 23 to 79. General observations from the study: Those patients achieving a partial response at 0.1-3.0 mg/kg showed among the lowest clonal expansion.

Notes on this clone: Its antigen is undetermined. A junction boundary mismatches the germline segment, possibly from a read error.

The length of the CDR3 is 13 residues. CDR1 SSHAT and CDR2 FNYEAQ come from the germline V gene (reference sequence). Sequenced by immunoSEQ multiplex PCR; TCRdb stores in-frame clones only, minus some. The data hold 90,000 to 150,000 clones, with 75% to 90% observed a single time. This TCR came from an adult with an advanced solid tumor such as melanoma, head and neck, liver or kidney cancer. The chain couples TRBV7-7 to TRBJ2-3, with no clear D. The sample in question was CD4+ or CD8+ T cells sorted from blood, obtained in a trial of the OX40 agonist ivuxolimab. In nucleotides, the CDR3 is TGTGCTAGCAGCTCTCCAGTGGTAGATACGCAGTATTTT. It yields the protein CASSSPVVDTQYF.